This TCR beta chain was documented in a study of patients and donors after allogeneic stem cell transplantation. CDR1 and CDR2 from the germline V gene are LGHNA and YSLEER. The CDR3 has 18 amino acids. The V segment lost 6 bases and the J segment 2 bases; nucleotides outside the gene matches: 9. TCRdb reanalysed the RT-PCR reads using MiXCR and keeps one entry per CDR3 protein. The sample comprises 400,000 to 500,000 distinct CDR3 sequences, under 20% of which are singletons, and roughly 7.2% rests with the top ten. This clonotype was observed a few times. This sequence joins TRBV4-3 and TRBJ2-3; TRBD2 matches 15 bases. The sequence derives from a human donor who was either an allogeneic HSCT recipient or a stem cell or donor lymphocyte infusion donor (not recorded which). It is not recorded whose cells these are; they may come from a transplant donor. Input material: blood, either unsorted or a sorted T cell fraction (not recorded which). CDR3 in DNA: TGCGCCAGCAGGCGGACTAGCGGGGGGGCCGGGATCACAGATACGCAGTATTTT. Residues: CASRRTSGGAGITDTQYF.